These T cell receptor beta chains were read from a single sample in a study of OX40 agonist ivuxolimab in advanced cancers. The data were produced by immunoSEQ multiplex PCR, yet TCRdb's version contains in-frame clones alone and is incomplete. Seen here are about 79,000 clones, 75% to 95% observed once, and the top ten hold around 7%. This material consisted of CD4+ or CD8+ T cells sorted from blood, taken in a trial of the OX40 agonist ivuxolimab. Receptors were obtained from an adult with an advanced solid tumor such as melanoma, head and neck, liver or kidney cancer. Each CDR3 is given with its conserved first and last residue. A D gene is named only where the DNA matches it firmly.

>TRBV9|NA|TRBJ1-2|13
TGTGCCAGCAGCTCTACAACTAACTATGGCTACACCTTC
CASSSTTNYGYTF
>TRBV28|NA|TRBJ2-1|14
TGTGCCAGCAGTTTATTACCCTCGTACAATGAGCAGTTCTTC
CASSLLPSYNEQFF
>TRBV5-4|NA|TRBJ2-1|16
TGTGCCAGCAGCTTGCCTGGACCAAACGCCAACAATGAGCAGTTCTTC
CASSLPGPNANNEQFF
>TRBV18|NA|TRBJ2-5|13
TGTGCCAGCTCAGATCTAGGGAGGGAGACCCAGTACTTC
CASSDLGRETQYF
>TRBV7-2|NA|TRBJ2-2|14
TGTGCCAGCAGCTTACTCGGCGGTACCGGGGAGCTGTTTTTT
CASSLLGGTGELFF
>TRBV5-4|TRBD2|TRBJ2-1|13
TGTGCCAGCAGCACGGGACTAGTCGATGAGCAGTTCTTC
CASSTGLVDEQFF
>TRBV5-1|NA|TRBJ2-1|16
TGCGCCAGCAGCCCCGGGGCGGGTGGCCCCTACAATGAGCAGTTCTTC
CASSPGAGGPYNEQFF
>TRBV28|NA|TRBJ1-5|14
TGTGCCAGCAGCCGCCCGGTAGGCAATCAGCCCCAGCATTTT
CASSRPVGNQPQHF
>TRBV19|NA|TRBJ1-5|13
TGTGCCAGTAAAGGGACGCCGAATCAGCCCCAGCATTTT
CASKGTPNQPQHF
>TRBV5-1|NA|TRBJ2-1|15
TGCGCCAGCAGCCGGTTGAGCGACTCCTACAATGAGCAGTTCTTC
CASSRLSDSYNEQFF
>TRBV19|NA|TRBJ2-3|15
TGTGCCAGTAGTATGGTGACTAGTGGTACAGATACGCAGTATTTT
CASSMVTSGTDTQYF
>TRBV15|NA|TRBJ2-1|17
TGTGCCACCAGCAGCCTTTGGGGGGAGCAGGTGTACAATGAGCAGTTCTTC
CATSSLWGEQVYNEQFF
>TRBV5-1|TRBD1|TRBJ2-7|14
TGCGCCAGCAGCTTGACACAGGGGGCCTACGAGCAGTACTTC
CASSLTQGAYEQYF
>TRBV9|NA|TRBJ2-2|15
TGTGCCAGCAGCGTCGAGGGACGTCTCTCCGGGGAGCTGTTTTTT
CASSVEGRLSGELFF
>TRBV11-2|TRBD1|TRBJ2-1|15
TGTGCCAGCAGCATTCGACAGGGGGGGTACAATGAGCAGTTCTTC
CASSIRQGGYNEQFF
>TRBV28|TRBD2|TRBJ2-5|16
TGTGCCAGCAGGGGGTTTTTTAGCGGGGGCCAAGAGACCCAGTACTTC
CASRGFFSGGQETQYF
>TRBV2|TRBD1|TRBJ2-2|14
TGTGCCAGCAGGACAGGGCTGGGCACCGGGGAGCTGTTTTTT
CASRTGLGTGELFF
>TRBV7-2|TRBD2|TRBJ2-7|19
TGTGCCAGCAGCTTAGCAGGAGTTGCGGGAGGTATAGGCTCCTACGAGCAGTACTTC
CASSLAGVAGGIGSYEQYF
>TRBV18|NA|TRBJ2-5|12
TGTGCCAGCTCGGTGAGGACGGAGACCCAGTACTTC
CASSVRTETQYF